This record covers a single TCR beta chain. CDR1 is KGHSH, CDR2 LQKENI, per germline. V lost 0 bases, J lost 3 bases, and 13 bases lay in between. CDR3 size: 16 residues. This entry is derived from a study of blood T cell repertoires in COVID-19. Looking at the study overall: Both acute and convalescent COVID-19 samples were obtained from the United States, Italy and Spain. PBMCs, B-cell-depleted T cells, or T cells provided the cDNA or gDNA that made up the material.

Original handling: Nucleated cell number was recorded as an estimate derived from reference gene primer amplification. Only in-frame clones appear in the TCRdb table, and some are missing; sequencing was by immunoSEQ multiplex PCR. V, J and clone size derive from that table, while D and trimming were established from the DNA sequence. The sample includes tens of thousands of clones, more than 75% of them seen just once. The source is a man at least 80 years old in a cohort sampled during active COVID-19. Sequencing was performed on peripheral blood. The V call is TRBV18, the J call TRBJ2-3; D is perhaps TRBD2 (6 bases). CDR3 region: CASSPPVSGLTDTQYF. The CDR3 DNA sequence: TGTGCCAGCTCACCACCAGTGAGCGGGCTAACAGATACGCAGTATTTT. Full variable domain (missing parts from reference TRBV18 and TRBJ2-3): NAGVMQNPRHLVRRRGQEARLRCSPMKGHSHVYWYRQLPEEGLKFMVYLQKENIIDESGMPKERFSAEFPKEGPSILRIQQVVRGDSAAYFCASSPPVSGLTDTQYFGPGTRLTVL.